The 8 T cell receptor beta chains reported below all come from one sample, sequenced in a study of Ad26.COV2.S vaccination and SARS-CoV-2 variants. Regarding treatment: around 19 received Ad26.COV2.S at low or high dose, single or two shots; several received placebo; per-sample allocation not given. Day 63 after the first vaccine or placebo injection was the time point for sampling. Only in-frame clones appear in the TCRdb table, and some are missing; sequencing was by immunoSEQ multiplex PCR. Found here are over 450,000 clones, 80% to 90% of them singletons; the top ten hold approximately 1.7%. The material sequenced was peripheral blood, taken in a trial of Ad26.COV2.S vaccine versus placebo. These receptor sequences come from a person aged 18-65 years who received the Ad26.COV2.S COVID-19 vaccine or a placebo.

The chain couples TRBV27 to TRBJ1-6; D unclear. The CDR3 is 15 amino acids. Germline CDR1 reads MNHEY; CDR2 reads SMNVEV (reference sequence). V lost 3 bases and J lost 2, with 8 bases in between. The CDR3 here is CASSFDSPYNSPLHF. The CDR3 DNA sequence: TGTGCCAGCAGTTTCGATTCCCCCTATAATTCACCCCTCCACTTT.

This sequence joins TRBV30 and TRBJ1-4; no reliable D call. The CDR3 has 15 amino acids. V was shortened by 3 bases and J by 0 bases, with 11 bases between the two germline ends. Germline V gene sequence: CDR1 GTSNPN, CDR2 SVGIG (reference sequence). DNA of the CDR3: TGTGCCTGGAGACCCCGAAGGGCAACTAATGAAAAACTGTTTTTT. Translated: CAWRPRRATNEKLFF.

This clone appeared a single time. The chain uses TRBV11-2 and TRBJ2-2; no clear D. CDR3 size: 15 residues. CDR1 is SGHAT and CDR2 is FQNNGV in the germline V gene. Trimming left V 2 bases short and J 3 bases short, with 10 bases between. The CDR3 DNA is TGTGCCAGCAGCTTACCCATTGGGGACACCGGGGAGCTGTTTTTT. Amino acid sequence: CASSLPIGDTGELFF.

The chain has TRBV6-5 and TRBJ1-2, with no clear D. V was trimmed by 7 bases and J by 7 bases, leaving 22 bases between them. The CDR3 runs 15 residues. Germline assignment: CDR1 MNHEY and CDR2 SVGAGI. In nucleotides, the CDR3 is TGTGCCAGCACCCGGGGTACAGCGAACTTTGGTGGCTACACCTTC. It codes for CASTRGTANFGGYTF.

As to this clone: This specimen includes other DNA sequences encoding the same CDR3. This chain joins TRBV19 and TRBJ2-3; 11 bases fit TRBD2. Germline assignment: CDR1 LNHDA and CDR2 SQIVND (reference sequence). The CDR3 has 15 amino acids. The V and J ends lost 5 bases and 3 bases, in that order; junction bases with no gene match: 4. The CDR3 DNA is TGTGCCAGTAGTCCGGGACTAGCGGTGACAGATACGCAGTATTTT. It translates to CASSPGLAVTDTQYF.

This clone was recorded once. The chain links TRBV24-1 to TRBJ2-2; 7 bases line up with TRBD1. V shed 0 bases, J shed 0 bases, and the junction held 0 bases outside the gene matches. CDR1 KGHDR and CDR2 SFDVKD come from the germline V gene. CDR3 length: 16 residues. DNA of the CDR3: TGTGCCACCAGTGATTTGACAGGGGCGAACACCGGGGAGCTGTTTTTT. This encodes CATSDLTGANTGELFF.

The rearrangement links TRBV6-5 to TRBJ2-5; D gene uncertain. The V end lost 7 bases, the J end lost 5 bases, and 11 bases lay between the germline ends. In germline, CDR1 is MNHEY, CDR2 SVGAGI. The CDR3 covers 12 residues. In DNA, the CDR3 is TGTGCCAGCACTTCGGGTTGGGAGACCCAGTACTTC. Translation gives CASTSGWETQYF.

The chain joins TRBV28 to TRBJ1-5, with 7 bases lining up with TRBD1. In germline, CDR1 is MDHEN, CDR2 SYDVKM. The CDR3 has 15 amino acids. V was clipped by 5 bases and J by 0 bases; unmatched bases: 4. The CDR3 nucleotides are TGTGCCAGCAGTCTTGGGGACAGTAGCAATCAGCCCCAGCATTTT. Its translation: CASSLGDSSNQPQHF. The variable domain in full, completed from reference TRBV28 and TRBJ1-5, reads DVKVTQSSRYLVKRTGEKVFLECVQDMDHENMFWYRQDPGLGLRLIYFSYDVKMKEKGDIPEGYSVSREKKERFSLILESASTNQTSMYLCASSLGDSSNQPQHFGDGTRLSIL.